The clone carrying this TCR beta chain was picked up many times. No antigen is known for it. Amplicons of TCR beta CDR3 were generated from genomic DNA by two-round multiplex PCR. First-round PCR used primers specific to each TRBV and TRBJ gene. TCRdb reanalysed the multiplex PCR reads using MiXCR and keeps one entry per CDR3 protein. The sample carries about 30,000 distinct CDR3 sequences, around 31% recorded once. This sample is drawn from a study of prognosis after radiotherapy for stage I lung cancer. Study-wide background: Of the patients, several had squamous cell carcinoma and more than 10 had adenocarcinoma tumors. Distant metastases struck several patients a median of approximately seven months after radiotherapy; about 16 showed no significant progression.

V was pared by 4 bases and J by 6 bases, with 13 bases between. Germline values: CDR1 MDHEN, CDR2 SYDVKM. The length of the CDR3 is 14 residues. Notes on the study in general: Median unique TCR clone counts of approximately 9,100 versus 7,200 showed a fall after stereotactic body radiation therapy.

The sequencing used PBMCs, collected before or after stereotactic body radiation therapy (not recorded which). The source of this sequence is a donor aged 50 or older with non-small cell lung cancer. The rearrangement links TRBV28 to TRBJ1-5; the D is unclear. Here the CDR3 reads CASSSHGEGQPQHF. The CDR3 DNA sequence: TGTGCCAGCAGTTCACACGGGGAAGGTCAGCCCCAGCATTTT.